Given below is one T cell receptor beta chain in context. J gave up 2 bases and V 3 bases, and 9 bases lay outside the gene matches. CDR1 is SGHVS and CDR2 is FQNEAQ in the germline V gene. The CDR3 length is 18 residues. The source of the sample is a study of blood T cell repertoires in COVID-19. For the study at large: Some COVID-19 samples were acute and others convalescent; all came from the United States, Italy and Spain. PBMCs, B-cell-depleted T cells, or T cells provided the cDNA or gDNA that made up the material.

Assay used: immunoSEQ multiplex PCR; TCRdb lists only in-frame clones, some missing. The sample records about 77,000 clones, 80% being singletons. This sequence joins TRBV7-8 and TRBJ2-1; 11 bases agree with TRBD2. Material for sequencing was peripheral blood. The clonotype originates from a woman in her seventies with acute or convalescent COVID-19. The CDR3 loop is CASSLTSGAFSTYNEQFF. The CDR3 DNA reads TGTGCCAGCAGCTTGACTAGCGGGGCTTTCTCTACCTACAATGAGCAGTTCTTC.